This T cell receptor (beta chain) was profiled in a study of T cells in pancreatic ductal adenocarcinoma. Overall study findings and caveats: The resected cohort was biased toward the minority with early-stage disease. Enrichment of CD45RO+ effector over naive T cells in tumors may bias clonality. Blood had more productive templates and around 8-fold more unique clonotypes than tumor. No significant tumor-blood clonality difference; means were about 0.1 and 0.065.

Turning to this clone: Its target is not known.

TCRdb's copy holds only in-frame clones and misses some; the assay was immunoSEQ multiplex PCR. The repertoire holds under 15,000 clones, approximately 90% seen once, with roughly 18% in the top ten. Selected pancreatic ductal adenocarcinoma patients had undergone surgery without neoadjuvant therapy. The germline V gene encodes CDR1 SGHNT and CDR2 YYREEE (reference sequence). Trimming took 2 bases from V and 6 from J; bases not matched to a gene: 1. The CDR3 has 13 residues. This sequence was found in a human donor with pancreatic ductal adenocarcinoma. The specimen was PBMCs. The rearrangement links TRBV5-4 to TRBJ2-2; TRBD1 agrees at 7 bases. The CDR3 coding sequence is TGTGCCAGCAGCTTTCAGGGGGCCGGGGAGCTGTTTTTT. Translated: CASSFQGAGELFF. Full variable domain (outside the CDR3, taken from reference TRBV5-4 and TRBJ2-2): ETGVTQSPTHLIKTRGQQVTLRCSSQSGHNTVSWYQQALGQGPQFIFQYYREEENGRGNFPPRFSGLQFPNYSSELNVNALELDDSALYLCASSFQGAGELFFGEGSRLTVL.